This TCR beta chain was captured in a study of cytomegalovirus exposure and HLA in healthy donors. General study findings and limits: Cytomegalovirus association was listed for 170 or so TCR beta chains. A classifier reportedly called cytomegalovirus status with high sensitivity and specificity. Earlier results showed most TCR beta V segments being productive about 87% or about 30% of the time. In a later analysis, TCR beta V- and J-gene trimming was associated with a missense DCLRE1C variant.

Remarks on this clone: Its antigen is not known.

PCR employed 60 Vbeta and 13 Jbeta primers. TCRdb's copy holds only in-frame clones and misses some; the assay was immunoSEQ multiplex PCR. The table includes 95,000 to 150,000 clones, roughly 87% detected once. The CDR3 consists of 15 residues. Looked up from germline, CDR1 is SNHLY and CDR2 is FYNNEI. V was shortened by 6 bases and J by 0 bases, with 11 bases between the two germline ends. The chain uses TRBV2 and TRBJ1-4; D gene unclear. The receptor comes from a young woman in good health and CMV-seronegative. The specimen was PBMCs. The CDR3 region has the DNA TGTGCCAGCAGGGCCGCCGTTGCAACTAATGAAAAACTGTTTTTT. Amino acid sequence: CASRAAVATNEKLFF.